The clone carrying this T cell receptor beta chain was recorded once. The sample holds other DNA sequences that translate to the same CDR3. The V and J ends lost 4 bases and 2 bases, in that order; junction bases with no gene match: 4. The germline V gene encodes CDR1 SQVTM and CDR2 ANQGSEA. This CDR3 region has 13 residues. The data originate from a study of blood T cell repertoires in COVID-19. Across the whole study: From T cells, B-cell-depleted T cells, or PBMCs came the material, which was cDNA or gDNA.

Data came from immunoSEQ multiplex PCR; TCRdb stores just in-frame clones and leaves some out. Of 100,000 to 110,000 clones detected, 87% appear once; the ten largest clones hold around 7.2%. The sample taken for sequencing was peripheral blood. The TCR originated in a man under 40 in a cohort sampled during active COVID-19. The rearrangement joins TRBV29-1 to TRBJ1-1, with 7 nucleotides matching TRBD1. The CDR3 bases are TGCAGCGTTGTGACAGGGCCAAACACTGAAGCTTTCTTT. It is translated as CSVVTGPNTEAFF.